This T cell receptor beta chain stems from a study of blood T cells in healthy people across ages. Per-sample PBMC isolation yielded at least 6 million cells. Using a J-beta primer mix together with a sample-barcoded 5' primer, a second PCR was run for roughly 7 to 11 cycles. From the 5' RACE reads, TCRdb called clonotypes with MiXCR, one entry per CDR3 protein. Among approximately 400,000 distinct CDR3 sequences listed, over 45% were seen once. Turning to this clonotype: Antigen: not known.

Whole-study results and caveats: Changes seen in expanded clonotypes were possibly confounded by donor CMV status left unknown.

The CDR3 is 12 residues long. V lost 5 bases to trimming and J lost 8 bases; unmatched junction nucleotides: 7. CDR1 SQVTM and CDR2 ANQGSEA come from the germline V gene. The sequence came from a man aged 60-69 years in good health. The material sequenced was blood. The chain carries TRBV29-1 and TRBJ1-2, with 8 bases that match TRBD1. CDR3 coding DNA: TGCAGCGTTACGGACAGGGTCGGCGGCTACACCTTC. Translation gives CSVTDRVGGYTF.